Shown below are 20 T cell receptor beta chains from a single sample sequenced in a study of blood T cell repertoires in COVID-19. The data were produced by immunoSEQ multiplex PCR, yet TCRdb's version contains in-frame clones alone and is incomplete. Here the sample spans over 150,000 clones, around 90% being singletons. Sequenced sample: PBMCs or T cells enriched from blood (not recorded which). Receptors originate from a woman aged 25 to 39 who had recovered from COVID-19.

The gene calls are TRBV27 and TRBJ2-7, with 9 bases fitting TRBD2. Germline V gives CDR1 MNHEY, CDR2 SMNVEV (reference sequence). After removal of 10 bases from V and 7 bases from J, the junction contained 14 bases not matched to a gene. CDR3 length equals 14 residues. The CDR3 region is CATSMAGGPWEQYF. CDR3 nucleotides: TGTGCCACATCCATGGCGGGAGGGCCCTGGGAGCAGTACTTC.

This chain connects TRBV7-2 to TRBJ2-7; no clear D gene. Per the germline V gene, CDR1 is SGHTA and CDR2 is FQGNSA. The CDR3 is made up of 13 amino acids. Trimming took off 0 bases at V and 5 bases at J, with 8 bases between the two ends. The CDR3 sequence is CASSLASPNEQYF. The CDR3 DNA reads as TGTGCCAGCAGCTTAGCTTCGCCTAACGAGCAGTACTTC.

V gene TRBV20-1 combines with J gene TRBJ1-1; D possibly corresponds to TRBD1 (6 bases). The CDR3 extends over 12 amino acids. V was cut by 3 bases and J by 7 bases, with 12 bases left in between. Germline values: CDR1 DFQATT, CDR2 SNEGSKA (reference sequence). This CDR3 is CSASTGLDEAFF. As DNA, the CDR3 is TGCAGTGCTAGTACAGGGTTGGATGAAGCTTTCTTT.

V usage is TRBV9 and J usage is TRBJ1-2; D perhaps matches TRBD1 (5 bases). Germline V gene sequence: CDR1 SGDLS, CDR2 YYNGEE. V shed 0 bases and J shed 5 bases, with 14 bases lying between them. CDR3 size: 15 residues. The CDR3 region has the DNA TGTGCCAGCAGCGTAGGCCCAGGGAAAAATTATGGCTACACCTTC. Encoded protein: CASSVGPGKNYGYTF.

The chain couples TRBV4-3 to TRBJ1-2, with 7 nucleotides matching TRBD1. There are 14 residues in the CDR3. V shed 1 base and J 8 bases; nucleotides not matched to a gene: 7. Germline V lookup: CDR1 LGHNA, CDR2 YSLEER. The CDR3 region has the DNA TGCGCCAGCAGCCAAGGGAGAAGGGGGCACGGCTACACCTTC. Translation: CASSQGRRGHGYTF.

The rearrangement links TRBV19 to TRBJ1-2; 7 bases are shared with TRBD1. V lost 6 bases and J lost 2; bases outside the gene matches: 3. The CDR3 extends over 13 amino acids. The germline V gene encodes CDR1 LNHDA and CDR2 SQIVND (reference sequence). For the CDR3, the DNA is TGTGCCAGTAGCAAGGACAGGAACTATGGCTACACCTTC. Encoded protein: CASSKDRNYGYTF.

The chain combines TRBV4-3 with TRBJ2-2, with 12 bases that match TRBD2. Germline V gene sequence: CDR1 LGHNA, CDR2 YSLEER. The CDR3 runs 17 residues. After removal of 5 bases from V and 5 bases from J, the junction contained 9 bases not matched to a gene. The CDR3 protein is CASSARLAGDATGELFF. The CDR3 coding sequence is TGCGCCAGCAGCGCCAGACTAGCGGGGGACGCGACCGGGGAGCTGTTTTTT.

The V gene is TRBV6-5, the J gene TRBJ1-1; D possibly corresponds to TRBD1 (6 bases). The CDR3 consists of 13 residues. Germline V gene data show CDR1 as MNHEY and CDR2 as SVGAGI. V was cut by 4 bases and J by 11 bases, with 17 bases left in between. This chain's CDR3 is CASSLVQGTPAFF. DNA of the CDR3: TGTGCCAGCAGTTTAGTACAGGGAACTCCGGCTTTCTTT.

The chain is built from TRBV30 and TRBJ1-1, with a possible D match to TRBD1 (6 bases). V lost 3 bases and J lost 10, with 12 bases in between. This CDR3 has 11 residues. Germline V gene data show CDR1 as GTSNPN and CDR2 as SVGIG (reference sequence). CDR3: CAWRTGTRAFF. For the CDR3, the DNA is TGTGCCTGGAGAACCGGGACAAGAGCTTTCTTT. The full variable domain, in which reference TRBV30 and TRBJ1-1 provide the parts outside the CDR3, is SQTIHQWPATLVQPVGSPLSLECTVEGTSNPNLYWYRQAAGRGLQLLFYSVGIGQISSEVPQNLSASRPQDRQFILSSKKLLLSDSGFYLCAWRTGTRAFFGQGTRLTVV.

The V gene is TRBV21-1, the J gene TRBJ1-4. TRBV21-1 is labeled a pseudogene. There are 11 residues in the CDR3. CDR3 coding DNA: TGTGCCAGCAGCACGGGGGAAAAACTGTTTTTT. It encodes CASSTGEKLFF.

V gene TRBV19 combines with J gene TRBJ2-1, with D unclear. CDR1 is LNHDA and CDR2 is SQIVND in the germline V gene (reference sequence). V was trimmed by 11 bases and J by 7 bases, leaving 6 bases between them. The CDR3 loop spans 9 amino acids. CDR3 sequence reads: CAGLNEQFF. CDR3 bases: TGTGCCGGCCTTAATGAGCAGTTCTTC. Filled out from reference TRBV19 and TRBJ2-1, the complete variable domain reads DGGITQSPKYLFRKEGQNVTLSCEQNLNHDAMYWYRQDPGQGLRLIYYSQIVNDFQKGDIAEGYSVSREKKESFPLTVTSAQKNPTAFYLCAGLNEQFFGPGTRLTVL.

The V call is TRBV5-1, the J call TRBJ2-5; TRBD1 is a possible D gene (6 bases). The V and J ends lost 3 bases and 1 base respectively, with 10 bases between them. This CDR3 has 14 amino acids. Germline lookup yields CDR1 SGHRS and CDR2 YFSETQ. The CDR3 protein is CASSSQTGQETQYF. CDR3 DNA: TGCGCCAGCAGCTCACAGACAGGCCAAGAGACCCAGTACTTC.

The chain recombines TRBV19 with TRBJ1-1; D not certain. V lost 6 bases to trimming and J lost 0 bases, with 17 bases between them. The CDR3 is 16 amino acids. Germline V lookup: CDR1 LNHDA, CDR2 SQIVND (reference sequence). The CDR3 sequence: CASSRGRPPLNTEAFF. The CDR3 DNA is TGTGCCAGTAGCCGCGGGAGGCCCCCCTTGAACACTGAAGCTTTCTTT.

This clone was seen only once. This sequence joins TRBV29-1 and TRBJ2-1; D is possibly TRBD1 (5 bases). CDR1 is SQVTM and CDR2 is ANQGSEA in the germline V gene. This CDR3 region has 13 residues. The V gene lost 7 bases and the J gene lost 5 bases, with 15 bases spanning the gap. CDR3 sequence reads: CSGLRVSDNEQFF. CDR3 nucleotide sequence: TGCAGCGGGCTCAGGGTGTCGGACAATGAGCAGTTCTTC.

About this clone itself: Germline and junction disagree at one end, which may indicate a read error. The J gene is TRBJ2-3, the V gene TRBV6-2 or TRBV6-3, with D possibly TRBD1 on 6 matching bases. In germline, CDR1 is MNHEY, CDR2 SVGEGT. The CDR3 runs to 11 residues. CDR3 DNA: TGTGCCAGCAGTTCGACCAGACAGGCCATTTTT. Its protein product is CASSSTRQAIF.

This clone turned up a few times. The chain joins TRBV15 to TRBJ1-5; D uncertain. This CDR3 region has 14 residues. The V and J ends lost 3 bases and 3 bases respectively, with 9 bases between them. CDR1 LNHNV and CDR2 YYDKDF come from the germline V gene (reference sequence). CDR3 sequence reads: CATSSGDNNQPQHF. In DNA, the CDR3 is TGTGCCACCAGCAGCGGCGACAACAATCAGCCCCAGCATTTT.

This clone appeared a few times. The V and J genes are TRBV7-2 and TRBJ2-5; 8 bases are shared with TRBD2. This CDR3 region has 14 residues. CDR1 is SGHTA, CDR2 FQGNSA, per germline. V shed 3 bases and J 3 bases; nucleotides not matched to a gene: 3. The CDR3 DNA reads TGTGCCAGCAGCTTCAAACTAGCGGAAGAGACCCAGTACTTC. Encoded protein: CASSFKLAEETQYF.

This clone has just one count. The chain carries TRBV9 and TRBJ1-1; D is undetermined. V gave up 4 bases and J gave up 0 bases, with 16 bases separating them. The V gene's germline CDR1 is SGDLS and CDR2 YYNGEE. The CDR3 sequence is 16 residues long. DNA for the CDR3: TGTGCCAGCAGCCTATCTCCAGGCTCCCTGAACACTGAAGCTTTCTTT. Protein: CASSLSPGSLNTEAFF.

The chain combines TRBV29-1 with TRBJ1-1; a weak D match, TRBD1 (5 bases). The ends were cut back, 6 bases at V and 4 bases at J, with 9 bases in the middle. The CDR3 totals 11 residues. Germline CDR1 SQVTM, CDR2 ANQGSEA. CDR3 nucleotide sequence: TGCAGCGTCAGGGAAACCACTGAAGCTTTCTTT. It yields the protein CSVRETTEAFF.

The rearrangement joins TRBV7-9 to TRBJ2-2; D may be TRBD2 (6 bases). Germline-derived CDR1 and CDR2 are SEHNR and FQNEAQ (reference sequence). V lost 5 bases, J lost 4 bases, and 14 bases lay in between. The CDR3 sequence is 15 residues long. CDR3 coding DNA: TGTGCCAGCAGCCCTCGGAGGGTAGCCACCGGGGAGCTGTTTTTT. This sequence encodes CASSPRRVATGELFF.